A selection of T cell receptor beta chains follows, all from one sample in a study of T cells in Graves' hyperthyroidism and ophthalmopathy. Each CDR3 protein gets one entry after TCRdb re-called the multiplex PCR reads with MiXCR. The sample records around 720,000 distinct CDR3 sequences, approximately 36% being singletons. Sequenced input: blood. All receptors derive from a woman aged 40 to 49 with Graves' hyperthyroidism. Each CDR3 is given with its conserved first and last residue. A D gene is named only where the DNA matches it firmly. Part of the rows lack a size; the others show once, few, many or a class for expanded clones.

clone_size j_call d_call v_call cdr3_nt cdr3_aa
many TRBJ1-1 - TRBV7-2 TGTGCCAGCAGCTTCCGGGGGGGTATGAACACTGAAGCTTTCTTT CASSFRGGMNTEAFF
once TRBJ1-5 TRBD1 TRBV2 TGTGCCAGCAGTGAATTGGGGACAGAAGATCAGCCCCAGCATTTT CASSELGTEDQPQHF
many TRBJ1-1 - TRBV25-1 TGTGCCAGCAGTGACGACACTGAAGCTTTCTTT CASSDDTEAFF
- TRBJ1-5 - TRBV2 TGTGCCAGCAGCCATGGGGCGCAGGGGACCCAGCCCCAGCATTTT CASSHGAQGTQPQHF
- TRBJ2-3 - TRBV29-1 TGCAGCTTCCGACTAGACCCAGATACGCAGTATTTT CSFRLDPDTQYF
many TRBJ2-7 TRBD2 TRBV24-1 TGTGCCACCAGTGACCGAACGACTAGCGGGGGGGCCGGTGAGCAGTACTTC CATSDRTTSGGAGEQYF
many TRBJ1-1 - TRBV12-3/TRBV12-4 TGTGCCAGCAGGGACAGCGGCGTCACTGAAGCTTTCTTT CASRDSGVTEAFF
- TRBJ2-3 - TRBV10-2 TGCGCCAGCCGGTCAGATACGCAGTATTTT CASRSDTQYF
- TRBJ2-7 - TRBV4-1 TGCGCCAGCAGCCAAGAGGCTAGTATATTTTACGAGCAGTACTTC CASSQEASIFYEQYF
- TRBJ2-3 - TRBV10-3 TGTGCCAGCAGTTACTCGCAGCGCCAGAAGACCCACACAGATACGCAGTATTTT CASSYSQRQKTHTDTQYF
- TRBJ2-2 TRBD2 TRBV6-1 TGTGCCAGCACCCAGCTAGCGGTAAACACCGGGGAGCTGTTTTTT CASTQLAVNTGELFF
many TRBJ2-7 - TRBV29-1 TGCAGCGTTGAGACAGGTGCGACCTACGAGCAGTACTTC CSVETGATYEQYF
many TRBJ1-2 TRBD1 TRBV7-9 TGTGCCAGCAGCTTTGGGACAGCACCCTATGGCTACACCTTC CASSFGTAPYGYTF
many TRBJ1-6 - TRBV7-2 TGTGCCAGCAGCTTAACAGGTGTCCCTTCTTCACCCCTCCACTTT CASSLTGVPSSPLHF
- TRBJ1-4 - TRBV11-3 TGTGCCAGCAGTCGAAGCCGAGTAGGCGAAAAACTGTTTTTT CASSRSRVGEKLFF
- TRBJ2-5 - TRBV11-2 TGTGCCAGCAGCTTAGTCCCCCCGGGGACCCAGTACTTC CASSLVPPGTQYF
many TRBJ1-2 TRBD1 TRBV29-1 TGCAGCGTTGTGGCCCAGGGACAGGGAAAGGCGGGTGGCTACACCTTC CSVVAQGQGKAGGYTF
- TRBJ1-2 - TRBV7-4 TGTGCCAGCAGCACGGACAACAGGAGGCCTGGCTACACCTTC CASSTDNRRPGYTF
many TRBJ2-7 - TRBV7-8 TGTGCCAGCAGCCCAGGTGGGGTAACCGAGCAGTACTTC CASSPGGVTEQYF